This T cell receptor beta chain was documented in a study of molecular identifiers for immune sequencing clone quantification. Each CDR3 protein gets one entry after TCRdb re-called the PCR reads with MiXCR. There are about half a million distinct CDR3 sequences in the sample; about a fifth occur only once, and more than 0.8% lies in the top ten. Per the germline V gene, CDR1 is ENHRY and CDR2 is SYGVKD. This CDR3 contains 16 residues. V lost 3 bases to trimming and J lost 0 bases; unmatched junction nucleotides: 7. Source material: naive CD8+ T cells from blood, with Jurkat cell RNA spiked in. Subset: FACS-sorted CD8+CD4-CCR7+CD45RA+ naive T cells. This receptor was taken from a human donor in good health. Some libraries in this study had Jurkat cell RNA spiked in. This chain uses TRBV10-3 with TRBJ1-2; 7 bases line up with TRBD1. The CDR3 reads CAISDPTGSANYGYTF. The CDR3, as DNA: TGTGCCATCAGTGACCCGACAGGGTCTGCTAACTATGGCTACACCTTC.